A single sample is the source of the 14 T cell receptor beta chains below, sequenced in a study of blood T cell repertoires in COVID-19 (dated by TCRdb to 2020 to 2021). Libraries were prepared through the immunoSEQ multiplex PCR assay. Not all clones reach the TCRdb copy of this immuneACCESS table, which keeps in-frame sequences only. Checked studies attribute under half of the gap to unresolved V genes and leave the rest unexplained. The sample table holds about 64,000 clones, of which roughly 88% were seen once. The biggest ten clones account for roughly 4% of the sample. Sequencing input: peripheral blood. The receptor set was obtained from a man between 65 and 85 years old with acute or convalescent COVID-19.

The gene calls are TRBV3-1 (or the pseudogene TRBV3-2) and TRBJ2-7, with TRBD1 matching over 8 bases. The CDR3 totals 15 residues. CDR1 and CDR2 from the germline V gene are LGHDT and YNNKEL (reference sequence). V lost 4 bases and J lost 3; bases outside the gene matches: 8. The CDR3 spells CASSRGAGGRYEQYF. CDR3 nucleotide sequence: TGTGCCAGCAGCCGAGGGGCAGGGGGCCGCTACGAGCAGTACTTC.

This CDR3 is CASSLVRQETQYF. The CDR3 DNA reads as TGTGCCAGCAGCTTAGTCAGACAAGAGACCCAGTACTTC. This chain connects TRBV7-9 to TRBJ2-5; D gene uncertain. Germline V CDR1 and CDR2: SEHNR, FQNEAQ (reference sequence). The CDR3 covers 13 residues. Trimming stripped 1 base from V and 2 bases from J, with 5 bases between.

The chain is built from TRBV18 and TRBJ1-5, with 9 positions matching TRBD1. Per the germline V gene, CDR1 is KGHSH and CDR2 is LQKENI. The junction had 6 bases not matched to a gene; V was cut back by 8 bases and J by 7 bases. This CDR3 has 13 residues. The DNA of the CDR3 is TGTGCCAGCACACGACAGGGGGTGCAGCCCCAGCATTTT. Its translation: CASTRQGVQPQHF.

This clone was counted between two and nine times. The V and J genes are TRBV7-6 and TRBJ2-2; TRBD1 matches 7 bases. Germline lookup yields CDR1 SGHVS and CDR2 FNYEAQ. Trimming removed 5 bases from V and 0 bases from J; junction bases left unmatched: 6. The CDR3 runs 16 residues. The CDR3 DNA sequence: TGTGCCAGCAGCCTCCGTGACAGGGCGAACACCGGGGAGCTGTTTTTT. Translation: CASSLRDRANTGELFF.

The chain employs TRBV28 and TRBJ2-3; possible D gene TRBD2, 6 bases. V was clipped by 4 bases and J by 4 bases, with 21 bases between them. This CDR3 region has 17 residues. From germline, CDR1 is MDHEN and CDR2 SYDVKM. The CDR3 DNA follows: TGTGCCAGCAGTTCCCCAGTGGGGGGTTCGAGCTCAGATACGCAGTATTTT. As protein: CASSSPVGGSSSDTQYF.

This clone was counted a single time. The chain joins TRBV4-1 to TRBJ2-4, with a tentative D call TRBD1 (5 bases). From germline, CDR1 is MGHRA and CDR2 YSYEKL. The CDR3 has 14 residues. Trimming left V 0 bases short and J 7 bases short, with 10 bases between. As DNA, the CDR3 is TGCGCCAGCAGCCAAGATAGGGGATGGAACATTCAGTACTTC. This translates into CASSQDRGWNIQYF.

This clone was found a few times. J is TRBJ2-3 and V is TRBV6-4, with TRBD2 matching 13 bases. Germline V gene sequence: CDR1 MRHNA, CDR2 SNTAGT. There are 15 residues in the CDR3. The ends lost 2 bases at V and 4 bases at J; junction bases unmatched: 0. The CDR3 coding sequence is TGTGCCAGCAGTGACACTAGCGGGGGGGCAGATACGCAGTATTTT. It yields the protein CASSDTSGGADTQYF.

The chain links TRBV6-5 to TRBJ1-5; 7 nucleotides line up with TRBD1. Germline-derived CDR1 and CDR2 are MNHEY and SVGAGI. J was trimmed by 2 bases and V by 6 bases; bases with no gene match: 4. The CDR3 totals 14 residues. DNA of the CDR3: TGTGCCAGCAGGAAAGGACAGGGCAATCAGCCCCAGCATTTT. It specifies CASRKGQGNQPQHF.

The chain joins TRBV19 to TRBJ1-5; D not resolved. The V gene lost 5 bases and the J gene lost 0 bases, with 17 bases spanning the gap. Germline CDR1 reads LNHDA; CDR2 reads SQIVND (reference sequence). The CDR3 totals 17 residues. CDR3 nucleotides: TGTGCCAGTAGTTCTCAAGCGATGATTCTTAGCAATCAGCCCCAGCATTTT. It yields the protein CASSSQAMILSNQPQHF.

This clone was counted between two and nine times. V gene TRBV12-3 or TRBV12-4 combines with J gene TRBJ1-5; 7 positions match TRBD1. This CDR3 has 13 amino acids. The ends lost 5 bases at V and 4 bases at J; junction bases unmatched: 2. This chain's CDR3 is CASSGTVNQPQHF. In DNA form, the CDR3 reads TGTGCCAGCAGTGGGACAGTTAATCAGCCCCAGCATTTT.

The CDR3 nucleotides are TGTGCCAGCAGTTTATCGGGGGGGCCTGAGACAGATACGCAGTATTTT. Protein: CASSLSGGPETDTQYF. The V call is TRBV27, the J call TRBJ2-3, with D perhaps TRBD2 (7 bases). The CDR3 sequence is 16 residues long. The germline CDR1 and CDR2 sequences are MNHEY and SMNVEV (reference sequence). Trimming shortened V by 0 bases and J by 3 bases, and 13 bases separated the two germline ends.

The CDR3, as DNA: TGTGCCACCAGTGGACAGGACCAAGAGACCCAGTACTTC. Amino acids: CATSGQDQETQYF. The gene calls are TRBV24-1 and TRBJ2-5; perhaps TRBD1 as D (6 bases). This CDR3 region has 13 residues. V was pared by 5 bases and J by 0 bases, with 6 bases between. Germline V gene lookup returns CDR1 KGHDR and CDR2 SFDVKD.

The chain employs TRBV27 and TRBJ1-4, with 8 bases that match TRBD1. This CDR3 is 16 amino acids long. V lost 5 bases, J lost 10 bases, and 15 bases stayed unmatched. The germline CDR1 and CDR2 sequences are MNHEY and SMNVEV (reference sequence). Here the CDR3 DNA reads TGTGCCAGCAGTCTCGTCGTAGGGACAGGCCTCGGAAAACTGTTTTTT. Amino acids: CASSLVVGTGLGKLFF.

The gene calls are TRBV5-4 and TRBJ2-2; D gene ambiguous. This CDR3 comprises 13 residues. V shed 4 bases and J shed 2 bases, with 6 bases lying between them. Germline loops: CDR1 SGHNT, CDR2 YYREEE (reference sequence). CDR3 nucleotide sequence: TGTGCCAGCAGCCAACATAACACCGGGGAGCTGTTTTTT. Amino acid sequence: CASSQHNTGELFF.